This note documents a single T cell receptor beta chain sequence. Its matching antigen is unknown. V was trimmed by 0 bases and J by 2 bases, leaving 16 bases between them. The germline V gene has CDR1 LGHNA and CDR2 YNFKEQ. The CDR3 loop spans 17 amino acids. This sample was taken from a study of vaccination effects on CD4 cells after COVID-19. Expansion with viral peptide pools was applied to antigen-specific CD4+ T cells by the ViraFEST assay prior to sequencing. The authors isolated CD4+ T cells after nine to eleven days of culture. Neither prior SARS-CoV-2 infection nor positive nucleocapsid antibodies were present in the vaccine recipients. Wells each received more than 1.5 million PBMC, cultured with approximately 9.1 IU/ml IL-2 and about 9.4 ug/ml peptides. Study-wide results and limits: Late post-vaccination, clones induced by infection and those induced by vaccine underwent marked clonal contraction. Few convalescent patients were studied, and early post-infection samples were lacking.

Libraries were prepared by immunoSEQ multiplex PCR; TCRdb keeps only in-frame clonotypes and omits some of them. The profile shows about 31,000 clones, about 66% of them singletons. The clonotype was recovered from a human donor who received a COVID-19 vaccine. V usage is TRBV4-2 and J usage is TRBJ1-2, with a tentative D call TRBD1 (5 bases). Sequencing was performed on CD4+ T cells from PBMCs cultured with HCoV-229E spike peptides, taken before COVID-19 vaccination. The CDR3 reads CASSQDVPRGSNYGYTF. The CDR3, as DNA: TGTGCCAGCAGCCAAGATGTCCCGCGGGGGTCGAACTATGGCTACACCTTC.